This paragraph reports one TCR beta chain. Profiling relied on immunoSEQ multiplex PCR, and the TCRdb table lists in-frame clones only, not all of them. The sample shows roughly 2,500,000 clones, over 85% of them seen only once. The data originate from a study of shared clonotypes between healthy human individuals. The V end lost 1 base, the J end lost 2 bases, and 15 bases lay between the germline ends. This CDR3 comprises 16 residues. CDR1 is SGHTA, CDR2 FQGTGA, per germline. This chain uses TRBV7-3 with TRBJ2-7, with a weak D call TRBD2 (6 bases). The sequenced material came from naive CD4+ T cells from PBMCs. As to subset: CD45RA+ positively selected. The clonotype was recovered from a man younger than 35 in good health. Some clones in this sample may be carry-over from other donors' samples. The CDR3 region is CASSLSTGGAPYEQYF. DNA for the CDR3: TGTGCCAGCAGCTTAAGTACTGGCGGGGCCCCCTACGAGCAGTACTTC.